This TCR beta chain was sequenced during a study of early T cells in non-severe SARS-CoV-2 infection. Overall study results and limits: Comparison of clonotypes with VDJdb favored anti-spike CD8 responses while missing private and CD4 specificities.

The CDR3 length is 14 residues. V trimming: 6 bases; J trimming: 5 bases; junction bases outside the gene matches: 9. The germline V gene encodes CDR1 ENHRY and CDR2 SYGVKD. The protocol attached unique molecular identifiers to individual cDNA molecules. TCRdb re-analysed the 5' RACE reads in MiXCR, keeping a single row per CDR3 protein. The repertoire holds around 99,000 distinct CDR3 sequences, 11% seen once, with approximately 6.9% in the top ten. This clonotype was picked up many times. What it binds is unknown. The specimen was whole blood. The chain employs TRBV10-3 and TRBJ2-7, with 8 bases lining up with TRBD2. This sequence originates from an adult who was a healthcare worker with PCR-confirmed SARS-CoV-2 infection or an uninfected control (not recorded which). CDR3 residues: CAIRDSGTSDEQYF. In nucleotides, the CDR3 is TGTGCCATCAGGGATAGCGGGACGTCGGACGAGCAGTACTTC.